The count of the clone carrying this T cell receptor beta chain is one. Original processing notes: Reference gene primers were amplified, and this amplification served to estimate nucleated cell counts. The method was immunoSEQ multiplex PCR; TCRdb's version includes in-frame clones alone and lacks a portion of them. D and trimming come from the DNA, and the V and J calls and clone size come from that table. This sample carries 110,000 or so clones, 84% of them seen once, and the ten largest clones take about 8.1%. The CDR3 extends over 18 amino acids. CDR1 and CDR2 from the germline V gene are LGHDT and YNNKEL (reference sequence). V shed 4 bases and J shed 0 bases, with 18 bases lying between them. This sample was included in a study of blood T cell repertoires in COVID-19.

The chain combines TRBV3-1 (or the pseudogene TRBV3-2) with TRBJ2-2; possibly TRBD2 for D (6 bases). The source of this sequence is a woman in her forties with acute or convalescent COVID-19. Sample: peripheral blood. The CDR3 region is CASSRWDLLSANTGELFF. CDR3 sequence (DNA): TGTGCCAGCAGCCGGTGGGACTTACTGTCCGCGAACACCGGGGAGCTGTTTTTT.